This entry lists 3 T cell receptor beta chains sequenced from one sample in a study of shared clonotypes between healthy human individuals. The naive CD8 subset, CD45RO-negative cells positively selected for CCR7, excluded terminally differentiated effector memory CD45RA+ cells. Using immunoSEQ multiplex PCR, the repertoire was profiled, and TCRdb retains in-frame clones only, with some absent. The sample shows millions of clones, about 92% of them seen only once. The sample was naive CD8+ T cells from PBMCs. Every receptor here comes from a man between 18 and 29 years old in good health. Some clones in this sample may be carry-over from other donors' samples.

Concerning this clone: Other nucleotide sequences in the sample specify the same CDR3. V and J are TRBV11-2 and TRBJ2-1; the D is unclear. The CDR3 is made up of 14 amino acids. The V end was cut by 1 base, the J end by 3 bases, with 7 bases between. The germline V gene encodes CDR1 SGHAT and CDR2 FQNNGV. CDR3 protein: CASSLGGSYNEQFF. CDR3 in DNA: TGTGCCAGCAGCTTAGGAGGCAGCTACAATGAGCAGTTCTTC.

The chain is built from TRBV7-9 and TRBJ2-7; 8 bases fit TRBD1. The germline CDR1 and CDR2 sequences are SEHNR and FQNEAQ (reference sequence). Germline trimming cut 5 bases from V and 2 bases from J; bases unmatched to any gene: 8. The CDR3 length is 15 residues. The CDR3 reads CASSPGTGYTYEQYF. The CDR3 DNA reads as TGTGCCAGCAGCCCCGGGACAGGCTATACCTACGAGCAGTACTTC.

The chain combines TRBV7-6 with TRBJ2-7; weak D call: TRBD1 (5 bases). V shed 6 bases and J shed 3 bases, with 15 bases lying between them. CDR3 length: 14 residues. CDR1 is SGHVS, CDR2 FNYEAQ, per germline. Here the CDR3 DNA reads TGTGCCAGCAGTTCACCCAGGGATAGCTACGAGCAGTACTTC. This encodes CASSSPRDSYEQYF.